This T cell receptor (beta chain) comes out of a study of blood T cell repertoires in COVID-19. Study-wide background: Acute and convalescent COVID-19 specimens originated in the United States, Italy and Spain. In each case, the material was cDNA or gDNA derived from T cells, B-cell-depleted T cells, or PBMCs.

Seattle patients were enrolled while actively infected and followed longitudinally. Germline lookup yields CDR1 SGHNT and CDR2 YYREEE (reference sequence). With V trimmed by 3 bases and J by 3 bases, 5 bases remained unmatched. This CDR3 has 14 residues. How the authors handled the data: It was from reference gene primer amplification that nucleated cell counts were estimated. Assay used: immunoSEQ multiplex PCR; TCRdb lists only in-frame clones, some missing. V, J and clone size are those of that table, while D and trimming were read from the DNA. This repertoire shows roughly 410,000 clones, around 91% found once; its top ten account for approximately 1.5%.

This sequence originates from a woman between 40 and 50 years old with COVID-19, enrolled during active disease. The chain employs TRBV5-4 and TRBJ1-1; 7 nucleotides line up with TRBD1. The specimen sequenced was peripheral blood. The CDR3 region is CASSSQGKDTEAFF. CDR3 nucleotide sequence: TGTGCCAGCAGCTCACAGGGGAAGGACACTGAAGCTTTCTTT.